Described below is a single T cell receptor beta chain sequence and its context. The clone's antigen remains unknown. Base qualities are missing; no much larger clone stands one base away. At one collaborating source in Seattle, patients were enrolled during active infection and were followed longitudinally through the course of disease. Each collaborating institution followed its own protocols to collect whole blood in K2EDTA tubes. For TCRbeta analysis, collaborators shipped samples in one of three forms: frozen whole blood, isolated PBMCs, or DNA extracted from either of those sample types. This entry belongs to a study of blood T cell repertoires in COVID-19 (dated by TCRdb to the early 2020s). In the study overall: Samples covering the acute and convalescent phases of COVID-19 were provided by collaborators in the United States, Italy and Spain. Where available, HLA class I and class II types were obtained from metadata supplied by the sample provider rather than from assay-based typing. The prospective study material was composed of cDNA or gDNA derived from T cells, B-cell-depleted T cells, or PBMCs. Subjects who had been exposed to COVID-19, were actively infected with it, or had recovered from it provided the deeply sampled blood TCRbeta repertoires that made up the dataset. A de-identified subject ID, COVID-19 status, age in years and sex were almost always included in the sample metadata. A freely available public database, intended as a resource for researchers studying the immune response to SARS-CoV-2, is where the repertoires were released. The samples were drawn from the first 160 participants of the ongoing ImmuneRACE study and from 1,254 subjects provided by 6 global collaborators.

TCRbeta CDR3 regions were amplified from genomic DNA by means of the immunoSEQ Assay, a bias-controlled multiplex PCR. The authors processed their data as follows. The number of nucleated cells in each sample was estimated from the amplification of reference gene primers within the assay. To quantify the absolute abundance of each unique TCRbeta CDR3 rearrangement, sequence reads were collapsed and filtered. For each sample, productive Simpson clonality was calculated by taking the square root of Simpson's diversity index across productive rearrangements. The table was pulled from immuneACCESS by TCRdb, which kept in-frame rearrangements only. Such tables lose some clones; where checked, under half of the loss comes from unresolved V genes, and the rest has no known cause. Clone size and V and J calls were adopted from that table, with D and trimming inferred from the DNA. In all, the sample holds approximately 170,000 clones, and 84% of those were seen once. The ten largest account for about 14% of the sample.

V sheds 10 bases and J sheds 4 bases, leaving 7 bases between their ends. According to the germline V gene, CDR1 reads MDHEN and CDR2 reads SYDVKM. Inclusive of the bounding cysteine and phenylalanine, the CDR3 is 10 residues long. The entry retains the CDR3 DNA only, 30 bases that are in frame from base 1. Results the study describes overall, beyond this receptor: How much clinical and demographic metadata was included differed by source and by participant, and the metadata was provided uncurated.

The rearranged chain carries TRBV28 and TRBJ1-2; no confident D gene assignment can be made. The sequenced material came from peripheral blood. The clonotype was recovered from a woman aged 70 to 79 with COVID-19, enrolled during active disease. The CDR3: CATDFYGYTF. The sequence in DNA is TGTGCCACCGACTTCTATGGCTACACCTTC.